This entry describes one TCR beta chain. Its specificity is not known. These data come from a study of cytomegalovirus exposure and HLA in healthy donors. In the study overall: Earlier, about 179 million T cells were analyzed, and more than 100 million unique TCR beta sequences were found among them. Whole-study results and caveats: TCR beta V- and J-gene trimming, according to a later analysis, was linked to a missense DCLRE1C variant. Immune exposure information available was restricted to CMV serostatus. Reported results showed that the classifier diagnosed cytomegalovirus status with high specificity and sensitivity.

Primers for the PCR totalled 60 Vbeta and 13 Jbeta. TCRdb's table, derived via immunoSEQ multiplex PCR, lists solely in-frame clones and lacks some. The table has some 180,000 clones, approximately 9.5% seen once. The germline V gene encodes CDR1 MGHRA and CDR2 YSYEKL. Trimming cost V 5 bases and J 0 bases, with 20 bases left between them. This CDR3 has 17 residues. This clonotype originated in a woman aged 30 to 39 in good health and CMV-seropositive. The gene calls are TRBV4-1 and TRBJ2-7; TRBD2 might be the D (6 bases). The material sequenced was PBMCs. CDR3 region: CASSFGGSGGSSYEQYF. DNA of the CDR3: TGCGCCAGCAGCTTCGGAGGGTCGGGTGGGAGCTCCTACGAGCAGTACTTC.